Each of the 20 T cell receptor beta chains below was sequenced from the same sample in a study of follicular helper T cells after annual influenza vaccination (dated by TCRdb to about 2017). The time point label on this specimen signifies: 2014-2015 season, pre-vaccination. The library was produced with the immunoSEQ multiplex PCR assay. Held by TCRdb, this immuneACCESS table contains in-frame sequences only and omits some clones. Under half of the omission traces to an unresolved V gene where checked; the cause of the rest is unknown. The sample table contains roughly 27,000 clones; only one count was recorded for approximately 78% of them. Clones ranked in the top ten supply approximately 1.2% of the sample. The input for sequencing was CXCR5+ CD38- circulating T follicular helper cells from blood, taken on the day of influenza vaccination. The meaning of the sample's cell subset or site label: circulating Tfh, non-naive CD4+CXCR5+PD-1+ (ICOS+CD38+ or ICOS-CD38-). These receptors were taken from an adult who received the influenza vaccine.

This clone was recorded once. The chain has TRBV6-5 and TRBJ1-5; TRBD1 aligns across 7 bases. Losses at the gene ends were 5 bases for V and 4 bases for J; bases not matched to a gene: 8. The CDR3 totals 15 residues. CDR1 and CDR2 (germline): MNHEY, SVGAGI. The CDR3 sequence is CASSTTGTLNQPQHF. The CDR3 DNA is TGTGCCAGCAGTACGACAGGGACTCTTAATCAGCCCCAGCATTTT.

A few counts support this clone. This chain joins TRBV29-1 and TRBJ1-1, with TRBD1 matching over 7 bases. CDR1 and CDR2 (germline): SQVTM, ANQGSEA. The ends lost 7 bases at V and 1 base at J; junction bases unmatched: 6. This CDR3 comprises 13 residues. The CDR3 region has the DNA TGCAGCGCGACGGACAGGCCGAACACTGAAGCTTTCTTT. This sequence encodes CSATDRPNTEAFF. The whole variable domain, remainder taken from reference TRBV29-1 and TRBJ1-1, is SAVISQKPSRDICQRGTSLTIQCQVDSQVTMMFWYRQQPGQSLTLIATANQGSEATYESGFVIDKFPISRPNLTFSTLTVSNMSPEDSSIYLCSATDRPNTEAFFGQGTRLTVV.

The chain is built from TRBV27 and TRBJ2-5; a possible D gene is TRBD1 (6 bases). TRBJ2-7 matches the DNA end more closely, so the J call is doubtful. Germline CDR1 MNHEY, CDR2 SMNVEV (reference sequence). The CDR3 extends over 16 amino acids. The CDR3 nucleotides are TGTGCCAGCAGTAACAAACAGGGTTGGTTCTCCTACGAGCAGTACTTC. Translating it yields CASSNKQGWFSYEQYF.

The rearrangement uses TRBV13 and TRBJ1-4, with D maybe TRBD1 (6 bases). The length of the CDR3 is 14 residues. V gave up 2 bases and J gave up 7 bases, with 11 bases separating them. Germline assignment: CDR1 PRHDT and CDR2 FYEKMQ (reference sequence). The CDR3 region has the DNA TGTGCCAGCAGCTTAAAACAGGGCGGTGAAAAACTGTTTTTT. Its translation is CASSLKQGGEKLFF. The entire variable domain, with the rest obtained from reference TRBV13 and TRBJ1-4, is as follows: AAGVIQSPRHLIKEKRETATLKCYPIPRHDTVYWYQQGPGQDPQFLISFYEKMQSDKGSIPDRFSAQQFSDYHSELNMSSLELGDSALYFCASSLKQGGEKLFFGSGTQLSVL.

This clone was seen a single time. The chain is built from TRBV7-6 and TRBJ1-1, with 7 bases matching TRBD1. This CDR3 region has 16 residues. CDR1 SGHVS and CDR2 FNYEAQ come from the germline V gene. V lost 2 bases, J lost 0 bases, and 6 bases stayed unmatched. The CDR3 region is CASSLRQGALNTEAFF. The DNA for the CDR3 is TGTGCCAGCAGCTTAAGACAGGGTGCATTGAACACTGAAGCTTTCTTT.

This clone turned up a few times. The chain combines TRBV25-1 with TRBJ1-3, with 7 bases matching TRBD1. This CDR3 has 18 residues. The V segment lost 2 bases and the J segment 0 bases; nucleotides outside the gene matches: 10. Per germline, CDR1 MGHDK and CDR2 SYGVNS. The CDR3 sequence is CASSEDTGALSSGNTIYF. CDR3 bases: TGTGCCAGCAGTGAAGATACAGGGGCCCTGAGCTCTGGAAACACCATATATTTT.

CDR3 residues: CSGEVEREQYF. DNA of the CDR3: TGCAGTGGGGAAGTGGAGAGGGAGCAGTACTTC. This chain uses TRBV20-1 with TRBJ2-5, with a weak D call TRBD2 (5 bases). Germline V lookup: CDR1 DFQATT, CDR2 SNEGSKA (reference sequence). Between the trimmed V and J ends, which lost 7 bases and 11 bases, there was a span of 17 bases. This CDR3 contains 11 residues.

This chain joins TRBV6-6 and TRBJ1-6; 7 bases map to TRBD1. Germline-derived CDR1 and CDR2 are MNHNY and SVGAGI (reference sequence). V dropped 8 bases and J dropped 9; count of bases not matched to a gene: 7. The CDR3 runs to 13 residues. Here the CDR3 DNA reads TGTGCCAGCTCCCGGACAGGAATTTCACCCCTCCACTTT. Translation gives CASSRTGISPLHF.

The rearrangement joins TRBV20-1 to TRBJ2-4, with unresolved D. This CDR3 comprises 11 residues. Germline loops: CDR1 DFQATT, CDR2 SNEGSKA (reference sequence). The V and J ends lost 3 bases and 8 bases respectively, with 8 bases between them. The CDR3 spells CSASLGHIQYF. Here the CDR3 DNA reads TGCAGTGCTAGTCTTGGGCACATTCAGTACTTC.

This chain joins TRBV19 and TRBJ2-1, with TRBD1 identical over 7 bases. J was trimmed by 7 bases and V by 6 bases; bases with no gene match: 15. The CDR3 contains 16 residues. Germline loops: CDR1 LNHDA, CDR2 SQIVND (reference sequence). The CDR3: CASSRRGRISINEQFF. The CDR3, as DNA: TGTGCCAGTAGCCGAAGGGGGCGTATCTCTATTAATGAGCAGTTCTTC.

This sequence joins TRBV5-8 and TRBJ2-3; D unresolved. Looked up from germline, CDR1 is SGHTS and CDR2 is YDEGEE. The CDR3 length is 11 residues. The germline V and J ends were trimmed by 7 bases and 2 bases, with 5 bases remaining between them. CDR3 in amino acids: CASRSTDTQYF. The CDR3 DNA reads as TGTGCCAGCCGGTCCACAGATACGCAGTATTTT.

V is TRBV10-3 and J is TRBJ1-6; 8 nucleotides align to TRBD1. J was trimmed by 9 bases and V by 6 bases; bases with no gene match: 10. The CDR3 spans 15 residues. From germline, CDR1 is ENHRY and CDR2 SYGVKD. The CDR3, as DNA: TGTGCCATCAGGGCTAGTGGACAGGGCGGTTCACCCCTCCACTTT. Amino acids: CAIRASGQGGSPLHF.

This chain links TRBV5-4 with TRBJ2-3, with D perhaps matching TRBD1 (5 bases). V was pared by 4 bases and J by 1 base, with 13 bases between. CDR3 length: 15 amino acids. Looked up from germline, CDR1 is SGHNT and CDR2 is YYREEE (reference sequence). The DNA for the CDR3 is TGTGCCAGCAGCCCCGAGCTGGGGCGCACAGATACGCAGTATTTT. Translating it yields CASSPELGRTDTQYF.

J is TRBJ2-7 and V is TRBV10-2; 10 nucleotides match TRBD1. Germline CDR1 reads WSHSY; CDR2 reads SAAADI. The CDR3 is 15 residues long. J lost 1 base, V lost 6 bases, and 6 bases had no gene match. The CDR3 region is CASRGDRGPSYEQYF. DNA of the CDR3: TGCGCCAGCAGGGGAGACAGGGGGCCTTCCTACGAGCAGTACTTC.

The chain combines TRBV7-3 with TRBJ1-1; the D gene is possibly TRBD1 (6 bases). Per germline, CDR1 SGHTA and CDR2 FQGTGA. Between the trimmed V and J ends, which lost 5 bases and 3 bases, there was a span of 10 bases. The CDR3 extends over 13 amino acids. CDR3 region: CASSVNRDTEAFF. The DNA for the CDR3 is TGTGCCAGCAGCGTAAACAGGGACACTGAAGCTTTCTTT.

The V call is TRBV9, the J call TRBJ2-7; unclear D gene. The germline V gene has CDR1 SGDLS and CDR2 YYNGEE. The CDR3 covers 15 residues. V was trimmed by 0 bases and J by 3 bases, leaving 13 bases between them. CDR3 in amino acids: CASSVADGVVYEQYF. In nucleotides, the CDR3 is TGTGCCAGCAGCGTAGCTGATGGAGTCGTCTACGAGCAGTACTTC.

The sample holds a few counts of this clone. The chain couples TRBV29-1 to TRBJ1-4; TRBD1 aligns across 8 bases. The CDR3 loop spans 11 amino acids. CDR1 is SQVTM, CDR2 ANQGSEA, per germline. Losses at the gene ends were 3 bases for V and 10 bases for J; bases not matched to a gene: 1. The CDR3 loop is CSVDDRGKLFF. In DNA, the CDR3 is TGCAGCGTTGACGACAGGGGAAAACTGTTTTTT.

The V gene is TRBV6-5, the J gene TRBJ2-7, with TRBD2 as a possible D gene (5 bases). Germline V gives CDR1 MNHEY, CDR2 SVGAGI. The CDR3 loop spans 13 amino acids. V was clipped by 6 bases and J by 0 bases, with 9 bases between them. The CDR3 sequence: CASSPTSSYEQYF. The CDR3 DNA reads TGTGCCAGCAGCCCCACTAGCTCCTACGAGCAGTACTTC.

The rearrangement joins TRBV4-1 to TRBJ1-3; unclear D gene. CDR1 and CDR2 (germline): MGHRA, YSYEKL. The V gene lost 0 bases and the J gene lost 0 bases, with 12 bases spanning the gap. The CDR3 sequence is 17 residues long. Here the CDR3 DNA reads TGCGCCAGCAGCCAAGAACCCCCGGCGGTCTCTGGAAACACCATATATTTT. Amino acid sequence: CASSQEPPAVSGNTIYF.

This clone was picked up a small number of times. This rearrangement joins TRBV7-9 to TRBJ1-5; D possibly corresponds to TRBD1 (6 bases). The CDR3 is 14 residues long. The V gene lost 4 bases and the J gene lost 6 bases, with 13 bases spanning the gap. Germline-derived CDR1 and CDR2 are SEHNR and FQNEAQ (reference sequence). The CDR3 DNA reads as TGTGCCAGCAGCTCTGGACAGAGTGTTCAGCCCCAGCATTTT. This gives the protein CASSSGQSVQPQHF.